This T cell receptor (beta chain) was found in a study of T-cell memory formation after mild COVID-19. Whole-study results and caveats: CD8+ contracting clones occupied EMRA, while CD4+ ones occupied mainly CM and EM.

Sample barcodes and UMIs were carried by the TCR alpha and TCR beta cDNA libraries that 5'RACE generated with constant-segment primers. Using its own MiXCR run on the 5' RACE reads, TCRdb lists one record per CDR3 protein. The top ten clones hold about 20% of a sample with about 340,000 distinct CDR3 sequences, more than 15% of them seen once. The CDR3 is 15 residues long. After removal of 0 bases from V and 0 bases from J, the junction contained 1 base not matched to a gene. CDR1 and CDR2 (germline): LGHNA, YSLEER. On this clonotype: Its antigen is unidentified.

This clonotype was obtained from a young man who had mild COVID-19 (a few samples of this study predate the infection). Cell type and time point are not known. Sequencing was done on a sample of PBMCs or a T cell subset sorted from them (not recorded which). This chain joins TRBV4-3 and TRBJ1-1, with 7 bases fitting TRBD1. The CDR3 DNA follows: TGCGCCAGCAGCCAAGAACAGGGGATGAACACTGAAGCTTTCTTT. Translated, it gives CASSQEQGMNTEAFF.